The T cell receptor beta chain described here comes from a study of T cells in Graves' hyperthyroidism and ophthalmopathy. The CDR3 contains 17 residues. CDR1 and CDR2 from the germline V gene are MNHEY and SMNVEV (reference sequence). Study-level findings and limits: Most clonotypes that expanded in the thyroid above 0.001 also showed up in blood.

Diagnosis relied on clinical symptoms, serum thyroxine and TRAb, thyroid ultrasound and orbital computed tomography. What was amplified from RNA transcripts were TCR beta CDR3 regions. During a first-round RT-PCR of the TCR CDR3, the HTBI primer set was used. Using its own MiXCR run on the multiplex PCR reads, TCRdb lists one record per CDR3 protein. The sample contains approximately 380,000 distinct CDR3 sequences, approximately 19% of which appear only once. As concerns this clonotype: What it binds is unknown. A much larger clone lies one base from this, so it may be a read error.

Sequenced: blood. The chain links TRBV27 to TRBJ2-5; TRBD1 matches 11 bases. The clonotype was recovered from a woman aged 18-30 years with Graves' hyperthyroidism. CDR3 residues: CASSFPTGTGGQETLYF. CDR3 DNA: TGTGCCAGCAGTTTCCCGACCGGGACAGGGGGTCAAGAGACCCTGTACTTC.